Sequencing of this TCR beta chain was carried out in a study of a mutant IDH1 vaccine in newly diagnosed glioma. Study summary: Beforehand, treatment had been radiotherapy, temozolomide, or both; the majority received both.

TCRdb's copy holds only in-frame clones and misses some; the assay was immunoSEQ multiplex PCR. The sample yields approximately 60,000 clones, around 89% seen once. The germline CDR1 and CDR2 sequences are MNHNS and SASEGT. CDR3 length: 15 residues. Trimming pared 2 bases from V and 0 bases from J, leaving 10 bases between. Findings and limits, study-wide: Changes in top peripheral clonotypes did not appear linked to pseudoprogression. Vaccination elicited immune responses in 80% to 95% of patients.

Note on this clone: The antigen is unknown.

Stated time point: week 5, during vaccination. Each dose delivered 300 ug of mutant IDH1 20-mer peptide subcutaneously with imiquimod. The sequence was collected from a woman between 40 and 50 years old with glioma. The chain couples TRBV6-1 to TRBJ2-5; TRBD1 or TRBD2 may be the D gene (5 bases each). This specimen consisted of PBMCs, obtained from a glioma patient whose treatment included an IDH1 peptide vaccine. The CDR3 spells CASSEWGSYQETQYF. CDR3 sequence (DNA): TGTGCCAGCAGTGAATGGGGGTCTTACCAAGAGACCCAGTACTTC.